The 31 T cell receptor beta chains listed next were all sequenced from one sample in a study of breast tumors, draining lymph nodes, adjacent tissues. TCRdb fed the multiplex PCR reads into MiXCR, producing one record per CDR3 protein. This sample yields 150,000 to 250,000 distinct CDR3 sequences, of which approximately 33% are seen a single time; around 4.4% belongs to the top ten. The lymph nodes were axillary draining lymph nodes from breast cancer patients. Sequencing input: axillary lymph node tissue. Receptor source: a female donor with breast cancer. Some clones in this sample may be carry-over from other donors' samples.

This clonotype showed up many times. This rearrangement joins TRBV9 to TRBJ1-4, with TRBD1 identical over 8 bases. Trimming took 3 bases from V and 7 from J; bases not matched to a gene: 8. This CDR3 spans 15 amino acids. Germline CDR1 is SGDLS and CDR2 is YYNGEE. In DNA, the CDR3 is TGTGCCAGCAGCGGGCCACAGGGGGGGATTGAAAAACTGTTTTTT. Amino acid sequence: CASSGPQGGIEKLFF. The complete variable domain, with remaining parts taken from reference TRBV9 and TRBJ1-4, reads DSGVTQTPKHLITATGQRVTLRCSPRSGDLSVYWYQQSLDQGLQFLIQYYNGEERAKGNILERFSAQQFPDLHSELNLSSLELGDSALYFCASSGPQGGIEKLFFGSGTQLSVL.

This clonotype was seen ten or more times. The chain couples TRBV3-1 to TRBJ1-3, with TRBD1 identical over 10 bases. CDR1 LGHDT and CDR2 YNNKEL come from the germline V gene (reference sequence). This CDR3 comprises 17 residues. With V trimmed by 4 bases and J by 6 bases, 12 bases remained unmatched. CDR3 DNA sequence: TGTGCCAGCAGCCCGGGGACAGGGGATTACAGGGTAAACACCATATATTTT. This sequence encodes CASSPGTGDYRVNTIYF.

This clonotype was seen repeatedly, ten times or more. This rearrangement joins TRBV9 to TRBJ2-2, with TRBD1 identical over 8 bases. With V trimmed by 2 bases and J by 1 base, 1 base remained unmatched. This CDR3 comprises 15 residues. Germline-derived CDR1 and CDR2 are SGDLS and YYNGEE. The CDR3 nucleotides read TGTGCCAGCAGCGTCGACAGGGGGAACACCGGGGAGCTGTTTTTT. It encodes CASSVDRGNTGELFF.

In its sample, this clonotype was seen many times. The V gene is TRBV18, the J gene TRBJ2-7; 7 nucleotides agree with TRBD1. J was trimmed by 3 bases and V by 6 bases; bases with no gene match: 5. There are 13 residues in the CDR3. The V gene's germline CDR1 is KGHSH and CDR2 LQKENI. This chain's CDR3 is CASSSGQDYEQYF. CDR3 nucleotide sequence: TGTGCCAGCTCCTCCGGACAGGACTACGAGCAGTACTTC.

The chain recombines TRBV10-3 with TRBJ1-5, with D perhaps matching TRBD1 (6 bases). Germline CDR1 and CDR2: ENHRY and SYGVKD. CDR3 size: 16 residues. V lost 5 bases to trimming and J lost 9 bases, with 23 bases between them. CDR3 region: CAISQSRGDKEGPQHF. CDR3 coding DNA: TGTGCCATCAGTCAATCTAGGGGGGACAAGGAGGGGCCCCAGCATTTT.

This clonotype was seen many times. The chain couples TRBV2 to TRBJ2-2, with TRBD2 matching over 12 bases. Per the germline V gene, CDR1 is SNHLY and CDR2 is FYNNEI. With V trimmed by 6 bases and J by 6 bases, 5 bases remained unmatched. This CDR3 is 15 amino acids long. CDR3 nucleotide sequence: TGTGCCAGCAGACTTACTAGCGGGGGGCCCGGGGAGCTGTTTTTT. This gives the protein CASRLTSGGPGELFF.

Ten or more counts support this clonotype. J is TRBJ1-2 and V is TRBV7-2, with a possible D match to TRBD1 (6 bases). The V and J ends lost 1 base and 6 bases respectively, with 12 bases between them. CDR3 length: 14 residues. Germline CDR1 SGHTA, CDR2 FQGNSA. CDR3 coding DNA: TGTGCCAGCAGCTTAGATTTAGGGGGAAATGGCTACACCTTC. Translated, it gives CASSLDLGGNGYTF.

This clonotype was seen a few times. CDR3 loop: CAWKSGTVNTEAFF. Written as DNA, the CDR3 is TGTGCCTGGAAGTCCGGGACAGTAAACACTGAAGCTTTCTTT. The gene calls are TRBV30 and TRBJ1-1; TRBD1 agrees at 7 bases. Trimming cost V 4 bases and J 2 bases; bases outside gene matches: 7. The CDR3 covers 14 residues. Germline CDR1 and CDR2: GTSNPN and SVGIG (reference sequence).

The chain has TRBV20-1 and TRBJ1-6; D gene ambiguous. This CDR3 region has 13 residues. Germline CDR1 is DFQATT and CDR2 is SNEGSKA (reference sequence). Trimming stripped 3 bases from V and 8 bases from J, with 11 bases between. The CDR3 sequence is CSASEGGDSPLHF. CDR3 in DNA: TGCAGTGCTAGTGAGGGTGGGGATTCACCCCTCCACTTT.

This clonotype was seen a handful of times. A much larger clonotype is one base distant, so this may be a read error. The V gene is TRBV6-1, the J gene TRBJ2-5, with D perhaps being TRBD1 or TRBD2 (7 bases each). Germline values: CDR1 MNHNS, CDR2 SASEGT. The CDR3 consists of 15 residues. This chain's CDR3 is CASSQAGTVGETQYF. CDR3 sequence (DNA): TGTGCCAGCAGTCAAGCGGGGACAGTGGGAGAGACCCAGTACTTC.

This clonotype was recorded many times. The J gene is TRBJ2-2, the V gene TRBV20-1; D could derive from TRBD1 or TRBD2 (6 bases each). CDR1 and CDR2 (germline): DFQATT, SNEGSKA (reference sequence). V lost 3 bases, J lost 4 bases, and 18 bases lay in between. The CDR3 consists of 16 residues. CDR3 sequence: CSARKGGSITTGELFF. DNA for the CDR3: TGCAGTGCTAGGAAAGGGGGGAGTATTACCACCGGGGAGCTGTTTTTT.

Concerning this clonotype: A clone one base away is much larger, so this may be a read error. It is likely a read error, because the conserved phenylalanine at the end of the CDR3 is missing. This chain connects TRBV5-1 to TRBJ2-5; unclear D gene. Germline loops: CDR1 SGHRS, CDR2 YFSETQ. The CDR3 runs 13 residues. Trimming took off 2 bases at V and 2 bases at J, with 7 bases between the two ends. The CDR3 DNA reads as TGCGCCAGCAGCTTCGGTCAGCAAGAGACCCAGTACTGC. The encoded protein is CASSFGQQETQYC.

The gene calls are TRBV30 and TRBJ2-7; 11 nucleotides align to TRBD2. Germline CDR1 reads GTSNPN; CDR2 reads SVGIG (reference sequence). The CDR3 extends over 13 amino acids. J was trimmed by 2 bases and V by 3 bases; bases with no gene match: 0. CDR3 in amino acids: CAWRTSGTYEQYF. In DNA form, the CDR3 reads TGTGCCTGGAGGACTAGCGGGACCTACGAGCAGTACTTC.

This rearrangement joins TRBV6-1 to TRBJ1-3; D is ambiguous. Deletions cut 2 bases from V and 0 bases from J, with 8 bases between. This CDR3 comprises 15 residues. The V gene's germline CDR1 is MNHNS and CDR2 SASEGT. The CDR3 sequence: CASSEFPSSGNTIYF. The CDR3 coding sequence is TGTGCCAGCAGTGAATTCCCTAGCTCTGGAAACACCATATATTTT.

The chain carries TRBV20-1 and TRBJ1-2; D not certain. The CDR3 extends over 14 amino acids. Germline CDR1 reads DFQATT; CDR2 reads SNEGSKA (reference sequence). Trimming shortened V by 1 base and J by 5 bases, and 14 bases separated the two germline ends. As DNA, the CDR3 is TGCAGTGCTAGAGGGACCGACAAGGAATATGGCTACACCTTC. This gives the protein CSARGTDKEYGYTF.

The chain employs TRBV2 and TRBJ1-5, with 7 positions matching TRBD1. The CDR3 spans 16 residues. J was trimmed by 6 bases and V by 3 bases; bases with no gene match: 11. Germline V CDR1 and CDR2: SNHLY, FYNNEI. The CDR3, as DNA: TGTGCCAGCAGTGATCCGGGACAGACCTGGGGTCAGCCCCAGCATTTT. Amino acids: CASSDPGQTWGQPQHF.

This clonotype has at least ten counts. The rearrangement joins TRBV9 to TRBJ2-3; D is unclear. V lost 7 bases and J lost 0, with 15 bases in between. The CDR3 is made up of 15 amino acids. The germline V gene encodes CDR1 SGDLS and CDR2 YYNGEE. In DNA, the CDR3 is TGTGCCAGCGCCCTTCTATCCTCTAGCACAGATACGCAGTATTTT. Protein sequence: CASALLSSSTDTQYF.

On this clonotype: A read error may be the cause here, since a much bigger clone is one base away. The genes are TRBV9 and TRBJ2-1; TRBD2 aligns across 8 bases. This CDR3 has 14 amino acids. Germline V lookup: CDR1 SGDLS, CDR2 YYNGEE. CDR3 bases: TGTGCCAGCAGCCCTCTAGCGGGTAGAAATGAGCAGTCCTTC. It specifies CASSPLAGRNEQSF.

This clonotype appeared many times. The chain carries TRBV12-3 or TRBV12-4 and TRBJ2-4; D not resolved. CDR3 length: 14 amino acids. Between the trimmed V and J ends, which lost 6 bases and 0 bases, there was a span of 9 bases. CDR3 in amino acids: CASSPTVAKNIQYF. The CDR3 DNA reads TGTGCCAGCAGCCCTACCGTAGCCAAAAACATTCAGTACTTC.

The chain has TRBV6-5 and TRBJ1-4; TRBD1 is a possible D gene (5 bases). The CDR3 contains 15 residues. Trimming pared 0 bases from V and 13 bases from J, leaving 18 bases between. Germline assignment: CDR1 MNHEY and CDR2 SVGAGI. CDR3: CASSYSTLGDEGLFF. CDR3 bases: TGTGCCAGCAGTTACTCAACTCTGGGGGATGAAGGACTGTTTTTT.

This clonotype was counted ten times or more. The chain combines TRBV4-2 with TRBJ2-7, with D maybe TRBD2 (5 bases). The CDR3 has 18 amino acids. V was shortened by 0 bases and J by 2 bases, with 20 bases between the two germline ends. Germline-derived CDR1 and CDR2 are LGHNA and YNFKEQ. The chain's CDR3 is CASSQDRMAETGTYEQYF. The CDR3 DNA reads TGTGCCAGCAGCCAAGATCGGATGGCGGAGACCGGGACCTACGAGCAGTACTTC.

In its sample, this clonotype was seen many times. The chain employs TRBV7-2 and TRBJ2-2; D is unresolved. The germline V gene has CDR1 SGHTA and CDR2 FQGNSA. The germline V and J ends were trimmed by 1 base and 6 bases, with 3 bases remaining between them. The length of the CDR3 is 12 residues. As DNA, the CDR3 is TGTGCCAGCAGCTTAGGTTCCGGGGAGCTGTTTTTT. This sequence encodes CASSLGSGELFF.

This clonotype appeared many times. This sequence joins TRBV6-5 and TRBJ2-3; a weak D match, TRBD2 (7 bases). Germline CDR1 reads MNHEY; CDR2 reads SVGAGI. The CDR3 has 16 amino acids. Between the trimmed V and J ends, which lost 4 bases and 1 base, there was a span of 15 bases. CDR3 bases: TGTGCCAGCAGTTCGCGGGGGCTAGCGGGCACAGATACGCAGTATTTT. Translation: CASSSRGLAGTDTQYF.

This clonotype was detected ten times or more. The genes are TRBV5-4 and TRBJ1-2; 12 bases map to TRBD1. From germline, CDR1 is SGHNT and CDR2 YYREEE (reference sequence). The trim removed 4 bases at V and 6 bases at J, leaving 10 bases unmatched. The CDR3 extends over 16 amino acids. Here the CDR3 DNA reads TGTGCCAGCAGCGGGGACAGGGGGCGACTCGTCCATGGCTACACCTTC. Residues: CASSGDRGRLVHGYTF. Full variable domain (rest looked up from reference TRBV5-4 and TRBJ1-2): ETGVTQSPTHLIKTRGQQVTLRCSSQSGHNTVSWYQQALGQGPQFIFQYYREEENGRGNFPPRFSGLQFPNYSSELNVNALELDDSALYLCASSGDRGRLVHGYTFGSGTRLTVV.

Worth noting for this clonotype: A single base separates this from a much larger clone, so it may be a read error. The CDR3 does not end in the conserved phenylalanine or tryptophan, so this is likely a read error. The chain links TRBV7-6 to TRBJ2-5, with D hard to call. With 1 base removed from V and 4 bases from J, the gap between germline ends came to 10 bases. Germline V CDR1 and CDR2: SGHVS, FNYEAQ. The length of the CDR3 is 14 residues. CDR3 in DNA: TGTGCCAGCAGCTTAGATAGGGATGCAGAGACCCAGTACCTC. It yields the protein CASSLDRDAETQYL.

This clonotype showed up many times. This chain connects TRBV29-1 to TRBJ2-7, with D possibly matching TRBD2 (6 bases). CDR3 length: 12 amino acids. Trimming shortened V by 3 bases and J by 7 bases, and 13 bases separated the two germline ends. The germline V gene encodes CDR1 SQVTM and CDR2 ANQGSEA. CDR3 DNA sequence: TGCAGCGTTGAGGAGGGCAGTCTAGAGCAGTACTTC. Its protein is CSVEEGSLEQYF.

The CDR3 DNA sequence: TGCAGTGCTAGAAGACAGGGCGGGTACTATGGCTACACCTTC. Amino acids: CSARRQGGYYGYTF. The rearrangement links TRBV20-1 to TRBJ1-2; 7 positions agree with TRBD1. The CDR3 consists of 14 residues. Trimming at V came to 2 bases and at J to 3 bases, leaving 6 bases not matched to a gene. Looked up from germline, CDR1 is DFQATT and CDR2 is SNEGSKA (reference sequence).

Many counts were recorded for this clonotype. The chain couples TRBV15 to TRBJ1-3; D perhaps matches TRBD1 (6 bases). Per germline, CDR1 LNHNV and CDR2 YYDKDF (reference sequence). V shed 6 bases and J shed 4 bases, with 10 bases lying between them. The CDR3 loop spans 13 amino acids. The CDR3 here is CATRGAGGNTIYF. The DNA of the CDR3 is TGTGCCACCAGGGGGGCTGGAGGAAACACCATATATTTT.

V gene TRBV5-1 combines with J gene TRBJ1-2; tentatively, D is TRBD1 (6 bases). The CDR3 length is 12 residues. CDR1 is SGHRS, CDR2 YFSETQ, per germline. Trimming removed 1 base at V and 6 bases at J, with 7 bases between. CDR3 residues: CASSLTGNGYTF. The CDR3 bases are TGCGCCAGCAGCTTGACAGGGAATGGCTACACCTTC.

This clonotype was counted many times. The chain couples TRBV19 to TRBJ1-5, with 8 bases fitting TRBD1. This CDR3 contains 15 residues. Looked up from germline, CDR1 is LNHDA and CDR2 is SQIVND (reference sequence). With V trimmed by 0 bases and J by 4 bases, 2 bases remained unmatched. The CDR3 DNA is TGTGCCAGTAGTATAGACAGGGGGCTGAATCAGCCCCAGCATTTT. Protein sequence: CASSIDRGLNQPQHF. Drawing the rest from reference TRBV19 and TRBJ1-5, the complete variable domain is DGGITQSPKYLFRKEGQNVTLSCEQNLNHDAMYWYRQDPGQGLRLIYYSQIVNDFQKGDIAEGYSVSREKKESFPLTVTSAQKNPTAFYLCASSIDRGLNQPQHFGDGTRLSIL.

This clonotype was counted at least ten times. The rearrangement links TRBV18 to TRBJ2-7; D is possibly TRBD1 or TRBD2 (6 bases each). Germline CDR1 and CDR2: KGHSH and LQKENI. CDR3 length: 15 residues. Trimming pared 4 bases from V and 0 bases from J, leaving 13 bases between. The CDR3 spells CASSLEGGSSYEQYF. Written as DNA, the CDR3 is TGTGCCAGCTCACTAGAAGGGGGGAGCTCCTACGAGCAGTACTTC.